This TCR beta chain was profiled in a study of T-cell reconstitution after alpha-beta-depleted transplantation in children. Germline CDR1 and CDR2: SQVTM and ANQGSEA. V gave up 6 bases and J gave up 2 bases, with 20 bases separating them. This CDR3 contains 16 residues. TCRbeta library preparation incorporated unique molecular identifiers. TCRdb re-called the PCR reads with MiXCR, one entry per CDR3 protein. The sample shows about 540,000 distinct CDR3 sequences, around 18% of them seen only once. The sample in question was PBMCs from the stem cell graft donor, obtained from the stem cell graft. This receptor was obtained from a human donor who donated a stem cell graft to a child with acute lymphoblastic leukemia. V is TRBV29-1 and J is TRBJ2-1, with D possibly TRBD2 on 6 matching bases. The CDR3 DNA reads as TGCAGCGTGCCGACGCGGGGTGGCGTTGCCTACAATGAGCAGTTCTTC. Protein: CSVPTRGGVAYNEQFF.